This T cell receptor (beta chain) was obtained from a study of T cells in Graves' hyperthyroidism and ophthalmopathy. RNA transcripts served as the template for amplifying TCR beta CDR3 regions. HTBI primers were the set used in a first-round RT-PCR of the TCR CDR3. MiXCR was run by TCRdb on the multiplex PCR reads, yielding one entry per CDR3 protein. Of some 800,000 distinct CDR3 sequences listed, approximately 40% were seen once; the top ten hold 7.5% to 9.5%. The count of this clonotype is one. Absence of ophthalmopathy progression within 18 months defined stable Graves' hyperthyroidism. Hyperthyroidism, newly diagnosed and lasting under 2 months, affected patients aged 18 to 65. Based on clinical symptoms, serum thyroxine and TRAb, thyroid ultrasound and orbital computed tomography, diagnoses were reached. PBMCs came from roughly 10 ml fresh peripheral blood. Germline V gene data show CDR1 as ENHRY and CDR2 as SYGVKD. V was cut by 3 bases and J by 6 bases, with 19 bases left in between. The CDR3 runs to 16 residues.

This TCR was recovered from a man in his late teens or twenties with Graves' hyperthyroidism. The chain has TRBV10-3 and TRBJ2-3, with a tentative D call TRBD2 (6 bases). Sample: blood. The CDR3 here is CAISERAAPGVDTQYF. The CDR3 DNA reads TGTGCCATCAGTGAAAGGGCAGCTCCGGGAGTGGATACGCAGTATTTT.